This entry lists 24 T cell receptor beta chains sequenced from one sample in a study of vaccination effects on CD4 cells after COVID-19. Libraries were prepared by immunoSEQ multiplex PCR; TCRdb keeps only in-frame clonotypes and omits some of them. This table has 35,000 to 55,000 clones, around 80% appearing once. No antigens are known for them. Sequencing in the ViraFEST assay came after antigen-specific CD4+ T cells had been expanded with viral peptide pools, which were used to stimulate PBMC. Culture proceeded for under twelve days, and CD4+ T cells were then isolated. Infection dated between March and December 2020, before the Alpha, Beta and Delta variants reached the United States. Specimen: CD4+ T cells from PBMCs cultured with a peptide pool, collected before COVID-19 vaccination. These receptors were obtained from a human donor who had a prior SARS-CoV-2 infection.

There are a few counts of this clone. V and J are TRBV6-6 and TRBJ2-6, with D maybe TRBD2 (5 bases). The CDR3 has 16 amino acids. Germline CDR1 and CDR2: MNHNY and SVGAGI (reference sequence). V lost 2 bases, J lost 1 base, and 9 bases lay in between. CDR3 DNA: TGTGCCAGCAGTTACAGTTGGGAGTCTGGGGCCAACGTCCTGACTTTC. Translating it yields CASSYSWESGANVLTF.

This clone appeared a single time. J is TRBJ2-1 and V is TRBV9, with D possibly TRBD2 on 7 matching bases. Between the trimmed V and J ends, which lost 2 bases and 10 bases, there was a span of 16 bases. This CDR3 is built from 14 residues. In germline, CDR1 is SGDLS, CDR2 YYNGEE. CDR3 in DNA: TGTGCCAGCAGCGTGGGTGGGGGGGCCGTGGAGCAGTTCTTC. The encoded protein is CASSVGGGAVEQFF.

The CDR3 DNA sequence: TGCAGTGCTATTGACAGATCCCTTACGTGGAATCAGCCCCAGCATTTT. This translates into CSAIDRSLTWNQPQHF. The chain carries TRBV20-1 and TRBJ1-5; D possibly corresponds to TRBD1 (5 bases). This CDR3 is 16 amino acids long. Germline CDR1 DFQATT, CDR2 SNEGSKA (reference sequence). Trimming pared 4 bases from V and 4 bases from J, leaving 20 bases between.

This chain links TRBV7-3 with TRBJ2-2; D is unclear. With 3 bases removed from V and 7 bases from J, the gap between germline ends came to 3 bases. The CDR3 is 11 amino acids. The germline gives CDR1 SGHTA, CDR2 FQGTGA. The CDR3 is CASSFGGELFF. The DNA for the CDR3 is TGTGCCAGCAGCTTTGGCGGGGAGCTGTTTTTT.

This sequence joins TRBV18 and TRBJ2-7; D is unclear. CDR3 size: 13 residues. V shed 6 bases and J shed 0 bases, with 9 bases lying between them. Germline assignment: CDR1 KGHSH and CDR2 LQKENI. The DNA for the CDR3 is TGTGCCAGCTCCCTCCCGAGCTCCTACGAGCAGTACTTC. The encoded protein is CASSLPSSYEQYF.

The genes are TRBV23-1 and TRBJ1-2, with 9 bases that match TRBD1. TRBV23-1 is flagged as an ORF with uncertain function. Trimming at V came to 7 bases and at J to 3 bases, leaving 9 bases not matched to a gene. The CDR3 covers 15 residues. The CDR3, as DNA: TGCGCCAGCACCGGTCAGACAGGGGGGCACTATGGCTACACCTTC. It specifies CASTGQTGGHYGYTF.

CDR3 nucleotides: TGTGCCAGCAGCTTAGGGCAAAACAATGAGCAGTTCTTC. Translation: CASSLGQNNEQFF. The chain links TRBV7-9 to TRBJ2-1; D gene uncertain. V shed 1 base and J shed 5 bases, with 6 bases lying between them. There are 13 residues in the CDR3. Germline-derived CDR1 and CDR2 are SEHNR and FQNEAQ (reference sequence). Using reference TRBV7-9 and TRBJ2-1 for the parts outside the CDR3, the full variable domain is DTGVSQNPRHKITKRGQNVTFRCDPISEHNRLYWYRQTLGQGPEFLTYFQNEAQLEKSRLLSDRFSAERPKGSFSTLEIQRTEQGDSAMYLCASSLGQNNEQFFGPGTRLTVL.

This clone is classed as medium-sized. The V gene is TRBV30, the J gene TRBJ1-3, with a tentative D call TRBD1 (6 bases). The CDR3 spans 15 residues. Trimming took 0 bases from V and 4 from J, leaving 13 bases between them. CDR1 is GTSNPN and CDR2 is SVGIG in the germline V gene (reference sequence). CDR3 loop: CAWSVGPDRGNTIYF. CDR3 bases: TGTGCCTGGAGTGTTGGGCCGGACAGAGGAAACACCATATATTTT.

This sequence joins TRBV12-5 and TRBJ2-7; tentative D call: TRBD2 (6 bases). Germline V gene data show CDR1 as LGHNT and CDR2 as FRNRAP. The V end was cut by 5 bases, the J end by 4 bases, with 27 bases between. The CDR3 consists of 18 residues. Here the CDR3 DNA reads TGTGCTAGTGGTCTCTACCCCCCCAAGTGGGGGGTCCCTTACGAGCAGTACTTC. It yields the protein CASGLYPPKWGVPYEQYF.

V usage is TRBV5-1 and J usage is TRBJ2-7, with 7 bases that match TRBD1. The CDR3 loop spans 16 amino acids. V dropped 0 bases and J dropped 1; count of bases not matched to a gene: 7. Germline-derived CDR1 and CDR2 are SGHRS and YFSETQ. CDR3 loop: CASSLAWDSRSYEQYF. CDR3 bases: TGCGCCAGCAGCTTGGCCTGGGACAGCCGATCCTACGAGCAGTACTTC.

V and J are TRBV7-9 and TRBJ2-7; D may be TRBD1 or TRBD2 (5 bases each). Germline assignment: CDR1 SEHNR and CDR2 FQNEAQ (reference sequence). The V end lost 1 base, the J end lost 3 bases, and 13 bases lay between the germline ends. This CDR3 comprises 15 residues. The DNA for the CDR3 is TGTGCCAGCAGCTTAGAGACCGGGACCCACTACGAGCAGTACTTC. It specifies CASSLETGTHYEQYF.

This clone came up once. This chain links TRBV6-5 with TRBJ1-6, with D possibly being TRBD1 (5 bases). V lost 4 bases and J lost 9, with 7 bases in between. There are 12 residues in the CDR3. Germline CDR1 is MNHEY and CDR2 is SVGAGI. The CDR3 nucleotides are TGTGCCAGCAGTTTGGGGGTTTCACCCCTCCACTTT. Protein product: CASSLGVSPLHF.

The table lists this clone with a few counts. The chain combines TRBV6-4 with TRBJ1-5; D uncertain. V was clipped by 4 bases and J by 0 bases, with 10 bases between them. The CDR3 has 15 amino acids. Germline V gene data show CDR1 as MRHNA and CDR2 as SNTAGT. CDR3 protein: CASSGTPSSNQPQHF. The CDR3 DNA sequence: TGTGCCAGCAGTGGCACACCATCTAGCAATCAGCCCCAGCATTTT.

The V gene is TRBV15, the J gene TRBJ1-2; tentatively, D is TRBD1 (5 bases). The V and J ends lost 4 bases and 7 bases respectively, with 13 bases between them. This CDR3 has 13 amino acids. Germline CDR1 is LNHNV and CDR2 is YYDKDF (reference sequence). CDR3 DNA sequence: TGTGCCACCAGCACGGGGGAGGGAGGTGGCTACACCTTC. Its protein is CATSTGEGGGYTF.

The chain couples TRBV10-3 to TRBJ2-7; tentative D call: TRBD2 (6 bases). There are 13 residues in the CDR3. Germline CDR1 ENHRY, CDR2 SYGVKD. Trimming removed 8 bases at V and 6 bases at J, with 17 bases between. CDR3 in DNA: TGTGCCATCGCGCGGGAAAGGGGTGGCGAGCAGTACTTC. Translated: CAIARERGGEQYF.

The rearrangement links TRBV12-3 or TRBV12-4 to TRBJ2-2; D unresolved. This CDR3 is built from 13 residues. Trimming pared 3 bases from V and 3 bases from J, leaving 5 bases between. CDR3 region: CASSFSDTGELFF. CDR3 DNA sequence: TGTGCCAGCAGTTTCTCCGACACCGGGGAGCTGTTTTTT.

This clone has a handful of counts. The chain joins TRBV9 to TRBJ2-2, with D unclear. The germline V gene encodes CDR1 SGDLS and CDR2 YYNGEE. V dropped 0 bases and J dropped 1 base, with 10 bases sitting between them. The CDR3 runs 16 residues. Here the CDR3 DNA reads TGTGCCAGCAGCGTAGGATCGGGCGTGAACACCGGGGAGCTGTTTTTT. This sequence encodes CASSVGSGVNTGELFF.

This chain uses TRBV24-1 with TRBJ1-4; TRBD1 matches 7 bases. V trimming: 12 bases; J trimming: 8 bases; junction bases outside the gene matches: 11. This CDR3 spans 13 amino acids. Germline V gives CDR1 KGHDR, CDR2 SFDVKD. The CDR3 coding sequence is TGTGCCCTGCATAAGGGGGCAAGAGAAAAACTGTTTTTT. Translated: CALHKGAREKLFF.

J is TRBJ2-5 and V is TRBV9; D gene uncertain. The germline V gene encodes CDR1 SGDLS and CDR2 YYNGEE. The CDR3 consists of 13 residues. The V end was cut by 5 bases, the J end by 2 bases, with 10 bases between. The CDR3 loop reads CASSKTQQETQYF. The CDR3 DNA reads TGTGCCAGCAGTAAGACACAGCAAGAGACCCAGTACTTC.

This chain links TRBV25-1 with TRBJ1-2, with TRBD1 matching over 11 bases. The CDR3 consists of 14 residues. The germline gives CDR1 MGHDK, CDR2 SYGVNS. The J segment lost 5 bases and the V segment lost 5 bases, leaving 4 bases of the junction unmatched. In DNA, the CDR3 is TGTGCCAGCAGTCGGACAGGGGGCGGTTATGGCTACACCTTC. Translation gives CASSRTGGGYGYTF.

The J gene is TRBJ2-2, the V gene TRBV6-5; D tentatively fits TRBD1 or TRBD2 (5 bases each). This CDR3 is built from 16 residues. Trimming pared 0 bases from V and 9 bases from J, leaving 17 bases between. Germline V CDR1 and CDR2: MNHEY, SVGAGI. The CDR3 bases are TGTGCCAGCAGTTACTCCTGGGACGTCCCAGGGAGGGAGCTGTTTTTT. This codes for CASSYSWDVPGRELFF.

This clone was detected only once. The chain has TRBV7-2 and TRBJ2-1; 11 nucleotides align to TRBD2. Germline trimming cut 5 bases from V and 8 bases from J; bases unmatched to any gene: 8. Germline V gene sequence: CDR1 SGHTA, CDR2 FQGNSA. The CDR3 consists of 15 residues. The DNA of the CDR3 is TGTGCCAGCAGCCGTGGACTAGCGGGCGTCGATGAGCAGTTCTTC. Translating it yields CASSRGLAGVDEQFF. The full variable domain, rest sourced from reference TRBV7-2 and TRBJ2-1, is GAGVSQSPSNKVTEKGKDVELRCDPISGHTALYWYRQSLGQGLEFLIYFQGNSAPDKSGLPSDRFSAERTGGSVSTLTIQRTQQEDSAVYLCASSRGLAGVDEQFFGPGTRLTVL.

This clone was seen only a few times. V usage is TRBV5-4 and J usage is TRBJ2-1, with TRBD2 matching over 10 bases. CDR3 length: 15 residues. V lost 1 base to trimming and J lost 6 bases; unmatched junction nucleotides: 4. The V gene's germline CDR1 is SGHNT and CDR2 YYREEE (reference sequence). CDR3 nucleotide sequence: TGTGCCAGCAGCTTGTCTAGCGGGAGACCCAATGAGCAGTTCTTC. Its translation is CASSLSSGRPNEQFF.

The chain recombines TRBV28 with TRBJ1-2, with a possible D match to TRBD1 (5 bases). CDR3 length: 12 amino acids. Trimming cost V 4 bases and J 8 bases, with 11 bases left between them. Germline lookup yields CDR1 MDHEN and CDR2 SYDVKM. CDR3 protein: CASSSPGSGYTF. CDR3 DNA sequence: TGTGCCAGCAGTTCCCCAGGGAGCGGCTACACCTTC.